The following is a T cell receptor (beta chain) sequence with its context. Antigen: not known. The data stem from a study of T cell repertoires in cytomegalovirus infection. The CDR3 sequence is 20 residues long. CDR1 and CDR2 from the germline V gene are MNHEY and SMNVEV (reference sequence). V was clipped by 2 bases and J by 0 bases, with 20 bases between them. Via MiXCR, TCRdb re-called the reads, giving one row per CDR3 protein. In the table there are 830,000 or so distinct CDR3 sequences, over 25% of which are singletons. The chain employs TRBV27 and TRBJ2-6; weak D call: TRBD1 (6 bases). The origin of this receptor is a human donor in good health (CMV status not recorded). Some clones in this sample may be carry-over from other donors' samples. This specimen was cultured CD8+ T cells from PBMCs, taken from culture after CMV antigen stimulation. CDR3 loop: CASSLRGSLLRGSGANVLTF. The DNA for the CDR3 is TGTGCCAGCAGTTTAAGGGGGTCCCTCCTCCGAGGCTCTGGGGCCAACGTCCTGACTTTC. The whole variable domain, filled in from reference TRBV27 and TRBJ2-6, reads EAQVTQNPRYLITVTGKKLTVTCSQNMNHEYMSWYRQDPGLGLRQIYYSMNVEVTDKGDVPEGYKVSRKEKRNFPLILESPSPNQTSLYFCASSLRGSLLRGSGANVLTFGAGSRLTVL.